These 2 T cell receptor beta chains originate from one sample sequenced in a study of beta chain features in type 1 diabetes. These receptors' antigens are unknown. The study, taken as a whole, reports: All four CD4+ subsets of Type 1 diabetes patients contained TCRB CDR3s that were moderately but significantly shorter.

Sequencing targeted expressed TCRB transcripts, as all isolated RNA had been reverse transcribed. Produced via immunoSEQ multiplex PCR; TCRdb's table is partial and in-frame only. The sample contains more than 250,000 clones, around 21% of which appear only once. Sequences were obtained from naive CD4+ T cells from blood. These TCRs come from a woman in her forties with type 1 diabetes.

The chain links TRBV5-4 to TRBJ2-1; no reliable D call. Germline CDR1 SGHNT, CDR2 YYREEE (reference sequence). CDR3 size: 15 residues. V was trimmed by 3 bases and J by 0 bases, leaving 10 bases between them. The DNA for the CDR3 is TGTGCCAGCAGCTCTGAAGCGAGCTCCTACAATGAGCAGTTCTTC. Translation: CASSSEASSYNEQFF.

This clone turned up a few times. The chain couples TRBV2 to TRBJ1-2; 9 bases map to TRBD1. Trimming took 4 bases from V and 2 from J; bases not matched to a gene: 8. This CDR3 contains 16 residues. Germline CDR1 reads SNHLY; CDR2 reads FYNNEI. This CDR3 is CASSAGGTGSNYGYTF. The CDR3 bases are TGTGCCAGCAGTGCGGGAGGGACAGGGTCGAACTATGGCTACACCTTC.